The following is a T cell receptor (beta chain) sequence with its context. Its ends do not fully match the called genes, so a read error is possible. The CDR3 is made up of 11 amino acids. Germline V CDR1 and CDR2: SGHRS, YFSETQ. This specimen belongs to a study of identical twins. Each CDR3 protein is one row after TCRdb ran MiXCR on the 5' RACE reads. This table has about 520,000 distinct CDR3 sequences, around 20% appearing once. This sample also appeared in a second study, on T cells expressing NK-cell markers. From that study: Sorted T-cell subsets CD3+CD56+NKG2C+, CD3+CD56+NKG2C- and CD3+CD56-NKG2C+ were TCR beta-sequenced. The study found dominant NKG2C+ clonotypes at about 1.0-7.0% of CD8+ T cells in roughly six donors.

The chain couples TRBV5-1 to TRBJ1-1; D is uncertain. The specimen sequenced was CD4+ T cells sorted from blood. The clonotype comes from a woman between 18 and 29 years old in good health. The CDR3 DNA is TGTGCCAGCAGTTTAGAAAGGGAAGCTTTCTTT. Translating gives CASSLEREAFF.